This T cell receptor (beta chain) emerged from a study of blood T cell repertoires in COVID-19. Study background: COVID-19 samples, acute and convalescent, were from the United States, Italy and Spain.

Original processing notes: Nucleated cell counts were estimated from reference gene primer amplification. This table comes from immunoSEQ multiplex PCR, and its TCRdb copy is limited to in-frame clones, with some not included. V, J and clone size are taken as reported in that table, and D and trimming were inferred from the DNA itself. This sample has approximately 330,000 clones, with 80% to 90% found just once. V was pared by 3 bases and J by 8 bases, with 10 bases between. This CDR3 contains 12 residues. The receptor's source is a man aged 25-40 years with COVID-19, enrolled during active disease. The material sequenced was peripheral blood. The chain couples TRBV12-3 or TRBV12-4 to TRBJ1-1, with D unresolved. CDR3 nucleotides: TGTGCCAGCAGTTTTGTAGGAGGCGAAGCTTTCTTT. It specifies CASSFVGGEAFF.